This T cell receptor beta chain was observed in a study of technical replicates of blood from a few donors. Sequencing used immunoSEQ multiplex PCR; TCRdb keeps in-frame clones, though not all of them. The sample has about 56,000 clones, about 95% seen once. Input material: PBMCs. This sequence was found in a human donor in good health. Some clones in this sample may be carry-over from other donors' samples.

This CDR3 reads CASMGQWTYGYTF. In DNA form, the CDR3 reads TGTGCCAGCATGGGGCAATGGACCTATGGCTACACCTTC. The rearrangement uses TRBV2 and TRBJ1-2; TRBD1 might be the D (5 bases). The CDR3 runs 13 residues. Germline assignment: CDR1 SNHLY and CDR2 FYNNEI. Trimming took off 7 bases at V and 4 bases at J, with 13 bases between the two ends.